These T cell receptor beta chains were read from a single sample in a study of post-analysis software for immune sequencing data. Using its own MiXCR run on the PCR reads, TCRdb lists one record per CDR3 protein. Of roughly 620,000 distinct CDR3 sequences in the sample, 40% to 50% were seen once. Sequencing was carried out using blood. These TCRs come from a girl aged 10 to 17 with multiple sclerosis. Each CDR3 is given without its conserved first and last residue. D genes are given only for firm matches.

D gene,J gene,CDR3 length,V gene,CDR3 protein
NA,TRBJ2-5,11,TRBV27,ASSFRRRETQY
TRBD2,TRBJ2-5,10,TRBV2,ASSAGGREQY
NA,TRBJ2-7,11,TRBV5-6,ASSRETIYEQY
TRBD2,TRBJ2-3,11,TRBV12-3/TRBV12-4,AAGTSGRDTQY
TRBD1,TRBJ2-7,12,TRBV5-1,ASRNEGATYEQY
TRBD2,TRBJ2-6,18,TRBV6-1,ASSTALTSGGLSGANVLT
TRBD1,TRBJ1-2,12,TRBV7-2,ASSYLDRGQGYT
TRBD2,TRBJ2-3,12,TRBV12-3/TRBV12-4,ASSPGLDTDAQY
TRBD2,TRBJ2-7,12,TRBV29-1,SVEVLAGGNEQY
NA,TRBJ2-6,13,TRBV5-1,ASSAGDSGANVLT
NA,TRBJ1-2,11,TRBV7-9,ASSFRNNYGYT
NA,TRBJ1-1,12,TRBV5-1,ASTTSRGVTEAF
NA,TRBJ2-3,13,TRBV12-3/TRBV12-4,ASSFGGGGSDTQY
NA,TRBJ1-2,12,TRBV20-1,SALREGFNYGYT